This TCR beta chain derives from a study of tumor-infiltrating lymphocytes in localized non-small cell lung cancer. This clone came up once. Its antigen is as yet unknown. The repertoire was sequenced with immunoSEQ multiplex PCR; TCRdb's copy has only in-frame clones and lacks some. The top ten clones hold 9.4% of a sample with about 8,900 clones, 65% to 80% of them seen once. This CDR3 comprises 15 residues. CDR1 and CDR2 (germline): SEHNR, FQNEAQ (reference sequence). Trimming cost V 2 bases and J 7 bases, with 15 bases left between them. Study-wide points: TCR sequencing covered a subset of patients with enough tissue. Higher tumor T cell infiltration than in uninvolved lung was supported by TCRbeta sequencing.

Sequencing input: uninvolved lung tissue not adjacent to the tumor. This receptor was taken from a human donor with non-small cell lung cancer. The chain recombines TRBV7-9 with TRBJ2-1, with D perhaps being TRBD1 or TRBD2 (5 bases each). CDR3 DNA sequence: TGTGCCAGCAGCTTACCTCTCCGAGGGGTGAATGAGCAGTTCTTC. Translation gives CASSLPLRGVNEQFF.